This T cell receptor beta chain was found in a study of T cell repertoires in aging, cancer and after chemotherapy. This CDR3 has 14 amino acids. Germline V gene sequence: CDR1 MNHEY, CDR2 SVGAGI. V lost 3 bases to trimming and J lost 2 bases, with 10 bases between them. Rearranged V-D-J TRB sequences were amplified with a mixed TRB-A/B primer pool. TCRdb analysed the multiplex PCR reads with MiXCR anew, one entry per CDR3 protein. The table lists approximately 1,700 distinct CDR3 sequences, roughly 34% of them singletons. TCR beta rearrangements were amplified from peripheral blood genomic DNA. The chain employs TRBV6-5 and TRBJ1-1, with D unclear. The TCR originated in a human donor with a solid tumor. The sequenced material came from blood. The CDR3 bases are TGTGCCAGCAGTTATAAGGGATTTAACACTGAAGCTTTCTTT. Protein product: CASSYKGFNTEAFF.